This T cell receptor (beta chain) was sequenced in a study of T-cell reconstitution after alpha-beta-depleted transplantation in children. Study findings and constraints: Counts and diversity of T cells one year after transplant came mostly from newly produced T cells. The study reportedly traced alpha-beta T cells about two months after transplant to several hundred expanded graft clones. Some patients showed high day-60 TCRbeta diversity, which derived from surviving recipient T cells and thymic progenitors.

In this sample, this clonotype turned up many times. Its antigen is still unknown. Molecular barcoding with unique molecular identifiers was used for the TCRbeta library. TCRdb reprocessed the PCR reads via MiXCR and lists one record per CDR3 protein. The sample shows a few hundred thousand distinct CDR3 sequences, over 7.5% of them seen only once. With V trimmed by 3 bases and J by 5 bases, 4 bases remained unmatched. This CDR3 has 14 residues. Looked up from germline, CDR1 is SEHNR and CDR2 is FQNEAQ (reference sequence). The TCR comes from a female patient aged 2-15 years who had a stem cell transplant for Fanconi anemia, so the T cells may come from the graft donor. The chain recombines TRBV7-9 with TRBJ2-1, with 7 bases identical to TRBD2. Sequenced material: peripheral blood, taken 360 days after TCRalphabeta/CD19-depleted stem cell transplant. The CDR3, as DNA: TGTGCCAGCAGCTTTGGGGGGGTTCACAATGAGCAGTTCTTC. This encodes CASSFGGVHNEQFF. The variable domain in full, with the rest retrieved from reference TRBV7-9 and TRBJ2-1, is DTGVSQNPRHKITKRGQNVTFRCDPISEHNRLYWYRQTLGQGPEFLTYFQNEAQLEKSRLLSDRFSAERPKGSFSTLEIQRTEQGDSAMYLCASSFGGVHNEQFFGPGTRLTVL.